This record covers a single TCR beta chain. The record originates from a study of T cells in Graves' hyperthyroidism and ophthalmopathy. Researchers took RNA transcripts and amplified the TCR beta CDR3 regions from them. The HTBI set primed first-round TCR CDR3 RT-PCR. TCRdb processed the multiplex PCR reads anew with MiXCR; each CDR3 protein has one entry. This repertoire shows 300,000 to 450,000 distinct CDR3 sequences, approximately 15% found once; its top ten account for 9.5% to 11%. The sample consisted of blood. This receptor was obtained from a woman aged 60-70 years with Graves' hyperthyroidism.

The CDR3 DNA reads TGTGCCAGCAGTAACACCGGGACAGGGTTGTTGTTTGAGCAGTTCTTC. Its translation is CASSNTGTGLLFEQFF. The chain is built from TRBV14 and TRBJ2-1, with 9 bases lining up with TRBD1. Per germline, CDR1 SGHDN and CDR2 FVKESK. Trimming at V came to 6 bases and at J to 9 bases, leaving 15 bases not matched to a gene. This CDR3 region has 16 residues.